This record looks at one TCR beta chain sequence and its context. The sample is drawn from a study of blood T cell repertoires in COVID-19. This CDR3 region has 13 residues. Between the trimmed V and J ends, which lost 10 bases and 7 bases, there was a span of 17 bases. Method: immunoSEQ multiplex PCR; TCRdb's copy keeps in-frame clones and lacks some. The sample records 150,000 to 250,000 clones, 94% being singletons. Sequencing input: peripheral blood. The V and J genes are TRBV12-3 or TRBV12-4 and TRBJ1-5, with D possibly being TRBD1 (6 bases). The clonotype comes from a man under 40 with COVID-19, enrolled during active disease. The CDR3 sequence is CATTKGGNQPQHF. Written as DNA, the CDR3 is TGTGCCACCACTAAGGGGGGGAACCAGCCCCAGCATTTT.